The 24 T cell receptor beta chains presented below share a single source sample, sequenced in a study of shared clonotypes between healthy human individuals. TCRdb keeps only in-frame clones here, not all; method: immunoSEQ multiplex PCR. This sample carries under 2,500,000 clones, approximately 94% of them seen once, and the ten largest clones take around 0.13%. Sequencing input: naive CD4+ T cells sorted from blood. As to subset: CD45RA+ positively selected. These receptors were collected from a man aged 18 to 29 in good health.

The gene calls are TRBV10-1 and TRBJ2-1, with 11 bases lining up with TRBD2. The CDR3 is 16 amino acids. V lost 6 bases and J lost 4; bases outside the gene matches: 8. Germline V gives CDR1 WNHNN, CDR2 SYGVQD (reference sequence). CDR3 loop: CASSSTGTSGYNEQFF. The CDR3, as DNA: TGCGCCAGCAGCTCAACCGGGACTAGCGGATACAATGAGCAGTTCTTC.

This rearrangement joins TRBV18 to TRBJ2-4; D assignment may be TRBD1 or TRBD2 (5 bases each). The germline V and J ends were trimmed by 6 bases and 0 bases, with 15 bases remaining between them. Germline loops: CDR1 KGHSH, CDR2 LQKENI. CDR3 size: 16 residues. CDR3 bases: TGTGCCAGCTCTCTCTCTGAGGGGCAAGCCAAAAACATTCAGTACTTC. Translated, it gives CASSLSEGQAKNIQYF.

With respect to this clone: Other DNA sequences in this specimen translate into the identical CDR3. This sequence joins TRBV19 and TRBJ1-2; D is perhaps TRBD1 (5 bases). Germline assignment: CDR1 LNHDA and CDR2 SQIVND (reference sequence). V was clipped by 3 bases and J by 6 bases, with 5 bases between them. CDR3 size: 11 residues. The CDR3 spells CASSIRDGYTF. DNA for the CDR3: TGTGCCAGTAGTATCAGGGATGGCTACACCTTC.

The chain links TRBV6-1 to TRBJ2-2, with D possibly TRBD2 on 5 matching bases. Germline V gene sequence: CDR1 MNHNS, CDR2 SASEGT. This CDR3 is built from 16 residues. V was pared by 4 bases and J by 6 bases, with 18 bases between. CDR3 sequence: CASSGAGLQIAGELFF. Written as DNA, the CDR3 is TGTGCCAGCAGTGGTGCGGGCCTCCAGATCGCCGGGGAGCTGTTTTTT.

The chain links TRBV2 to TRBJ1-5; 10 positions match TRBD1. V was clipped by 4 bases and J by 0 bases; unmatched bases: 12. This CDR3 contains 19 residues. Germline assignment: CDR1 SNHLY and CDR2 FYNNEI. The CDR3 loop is CASSVPRGQGLDSNQPQHF. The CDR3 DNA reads TGTGCCAGCAGTGTCCCCCGGGGACAGGGGTTGGATAGCAATCAGCCCCAGCATTTT.

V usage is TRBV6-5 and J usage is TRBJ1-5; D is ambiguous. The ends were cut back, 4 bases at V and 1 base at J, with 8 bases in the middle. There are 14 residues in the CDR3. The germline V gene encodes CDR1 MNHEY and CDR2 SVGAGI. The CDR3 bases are TGTGCCAGCAGTTTAGCGGGGAGCAATCAGCCCCAGCATTTT. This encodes CASSLAGSNQPQHF.

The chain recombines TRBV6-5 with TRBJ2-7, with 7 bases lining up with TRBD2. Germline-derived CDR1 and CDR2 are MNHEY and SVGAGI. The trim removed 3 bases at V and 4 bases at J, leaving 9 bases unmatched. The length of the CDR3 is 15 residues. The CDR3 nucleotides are TGTGCCAGCAGTTATCAGAGGGGCGGGAGTTACGAGCAGTACTTC. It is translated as CASSYQRGGSYEQYF.

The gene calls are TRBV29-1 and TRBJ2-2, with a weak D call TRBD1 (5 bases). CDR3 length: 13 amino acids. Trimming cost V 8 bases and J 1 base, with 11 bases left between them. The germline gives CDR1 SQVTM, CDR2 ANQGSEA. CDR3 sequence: CSSRTQNTGELFF. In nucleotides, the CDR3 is TGCAGCTCCCGGACACAGAACACCGGGGAGCTGTTTTTT.

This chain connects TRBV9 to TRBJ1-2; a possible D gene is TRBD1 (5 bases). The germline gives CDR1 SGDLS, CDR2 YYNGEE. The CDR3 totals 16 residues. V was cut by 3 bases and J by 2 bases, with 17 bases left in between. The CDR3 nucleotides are TGTGCCAGCAGCGCCGCCCCAGGGAGCCGAAACTATGGCTACACCTTC. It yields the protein CASSAAPGSRNYGYTF. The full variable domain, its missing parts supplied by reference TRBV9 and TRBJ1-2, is DSGVTQTPKHLITATGQRVTLRCSPRSGDLSVYWYQQSLDQGLQFLIQYYNGEERAKGNILERFSAQQFPDLHSELNLSSLELGDSALYFCASSAAPGSRNYGYTFGSGTRLTVV.

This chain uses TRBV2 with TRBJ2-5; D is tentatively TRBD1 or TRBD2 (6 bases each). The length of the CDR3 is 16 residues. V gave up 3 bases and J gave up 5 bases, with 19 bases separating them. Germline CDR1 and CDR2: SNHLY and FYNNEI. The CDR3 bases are TGTGCCAGCAGTGAGGGACAAGGAGGGACCGGGGAGACCCAGTACTTC. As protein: CASSEGQGGTGETQYF.

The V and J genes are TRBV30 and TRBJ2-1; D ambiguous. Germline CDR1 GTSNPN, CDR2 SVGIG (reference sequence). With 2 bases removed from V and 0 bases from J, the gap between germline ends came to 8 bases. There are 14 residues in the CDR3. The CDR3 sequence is CAWSIGVSYNEQFF. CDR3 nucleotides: TGTGCCTGGAGTATAGGCGTCTCCTACAATGAGCAGTTCTTC.

The CDR3 reads CASRPSSLAYEQYF. The CDR3 DNA follows: TGTGCCAGCAGACCATCTAGCCTCGCCTACGAGCAGTACTTC. V and J are TRBV6-6 and TRBJ2-7, with a weak D call TRBD2 (5 bases). The CDR3 has 14 amino acids. Trimming pared 6 bases from V and 2 bases from J, leaving 14 bases between. The germline CDR1 and CDR2 sequences are MNHNY and SVGAGI (reference sequence).

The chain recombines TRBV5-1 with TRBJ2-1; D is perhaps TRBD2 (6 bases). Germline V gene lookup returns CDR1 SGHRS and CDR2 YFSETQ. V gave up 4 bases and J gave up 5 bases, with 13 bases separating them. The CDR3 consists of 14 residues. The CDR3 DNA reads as TGCGCCAGCAGCCCCGGGACTCCTAACAATGAGCAGTTCTTC. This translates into CASSPGTPNNEQFF.

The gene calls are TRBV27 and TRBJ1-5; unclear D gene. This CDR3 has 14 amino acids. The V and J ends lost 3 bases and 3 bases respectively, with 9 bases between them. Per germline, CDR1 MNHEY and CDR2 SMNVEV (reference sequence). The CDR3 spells CASSFGRDNQPQHF. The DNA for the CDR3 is TGTGCCAGCAGTTTTGGTCGGGACAATCAGCCCCAGCATTTT.

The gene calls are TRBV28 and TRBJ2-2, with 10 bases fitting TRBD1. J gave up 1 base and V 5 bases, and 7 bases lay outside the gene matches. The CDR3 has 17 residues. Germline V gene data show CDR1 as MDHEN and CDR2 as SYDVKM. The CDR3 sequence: CASSDWDRGGNTGELFF. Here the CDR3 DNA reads TGTGCCAGCAGTGATTGGGACAGGGGTGGGAACACCGGGGAGCTGTTTTTT.

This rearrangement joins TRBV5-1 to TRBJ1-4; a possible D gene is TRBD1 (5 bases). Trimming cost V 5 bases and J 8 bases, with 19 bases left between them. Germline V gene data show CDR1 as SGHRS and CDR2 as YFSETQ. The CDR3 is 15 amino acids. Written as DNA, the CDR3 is TGCGCCAGCAGACCTTCACAGGCTGGGATGGAAAAACTGTTTTTT. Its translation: CASRPSQAGMEKLFF.

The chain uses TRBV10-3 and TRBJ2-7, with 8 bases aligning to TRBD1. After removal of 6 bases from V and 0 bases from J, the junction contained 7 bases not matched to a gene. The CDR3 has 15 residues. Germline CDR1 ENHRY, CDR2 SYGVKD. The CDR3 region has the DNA TGTGCCATCAGGACAGGGGCGGGGAGCTCCTACGAGCAGTACTTC. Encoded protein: CAIRTGAGSSYEQYF.

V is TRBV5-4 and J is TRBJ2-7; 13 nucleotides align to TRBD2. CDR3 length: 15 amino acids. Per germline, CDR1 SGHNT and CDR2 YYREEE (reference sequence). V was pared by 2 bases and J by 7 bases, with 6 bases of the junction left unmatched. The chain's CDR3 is CASSLGLAGEEEQYF. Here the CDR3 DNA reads TGTGCCAGCAGCTTAGGACTAGCGGGAGAGGAGGAGCAGTACTTC.

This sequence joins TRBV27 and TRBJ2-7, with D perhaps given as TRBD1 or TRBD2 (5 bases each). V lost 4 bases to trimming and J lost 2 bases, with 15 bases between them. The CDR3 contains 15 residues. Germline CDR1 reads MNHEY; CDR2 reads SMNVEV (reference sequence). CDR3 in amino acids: CASSSPTVGAYEQYF. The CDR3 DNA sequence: TGTGCCAGCAGTTCCCCGACAGTCGGGGCCTACGAGCAGTACTTC.

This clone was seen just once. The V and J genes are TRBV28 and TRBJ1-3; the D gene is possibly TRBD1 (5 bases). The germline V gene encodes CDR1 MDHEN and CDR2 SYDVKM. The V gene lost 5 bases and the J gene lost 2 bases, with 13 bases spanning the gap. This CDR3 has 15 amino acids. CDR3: CASSLQGFPGNTIYF. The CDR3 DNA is TGTGCCAGCAGTCTCCAGGGTTTTCCTGGAAACACCATATATTTT. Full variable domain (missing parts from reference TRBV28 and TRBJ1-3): DVKVTQSSRYLVKRTGEKVFLECVQDMDHENMFWYRQDPGLGLRLIYFSYDVKMKEKGDIPEGYSVSREKKERFSLILESASTNQTSMYLCASSLQGFPGNTIYFGEGSWLTVV.

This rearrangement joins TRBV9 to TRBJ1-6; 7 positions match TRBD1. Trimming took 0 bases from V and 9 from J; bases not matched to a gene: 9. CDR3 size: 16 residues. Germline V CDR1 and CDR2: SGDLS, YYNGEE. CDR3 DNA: TGTGCCAGCAGCGTAGCCCCCGACAGGGTCGGTTCACCCCTCCACTTT. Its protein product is CASSVAPDRVGSPLHF.

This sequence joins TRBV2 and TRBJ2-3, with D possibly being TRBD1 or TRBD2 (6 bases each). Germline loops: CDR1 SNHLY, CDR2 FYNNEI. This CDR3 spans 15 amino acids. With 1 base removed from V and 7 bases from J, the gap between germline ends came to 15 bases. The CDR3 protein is CASSEGGAALNTQYF. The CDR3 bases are TGTGCCAGCAGTGAAGGGGGGGCTGCATTAAATACGCAGTATTTT.

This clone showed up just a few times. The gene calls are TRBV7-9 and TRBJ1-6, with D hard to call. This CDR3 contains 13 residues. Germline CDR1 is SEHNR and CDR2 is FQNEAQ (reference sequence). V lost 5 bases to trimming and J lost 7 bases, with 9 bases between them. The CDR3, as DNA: TGTGCCAGCAGCCTGGCCGACAATTCACCCCTCCACTTT. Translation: CASSLADNSPLHF.

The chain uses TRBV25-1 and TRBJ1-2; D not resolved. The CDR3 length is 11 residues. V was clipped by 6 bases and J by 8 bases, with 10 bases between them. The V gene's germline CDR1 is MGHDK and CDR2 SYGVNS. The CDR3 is CASSGLGGYTF. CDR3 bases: TGTGCCAGCAGCGGATTGGGGGGCTACACCTTC.